The 10 T cell receptor beta chains given below trace back to one sample, sequenced in a study of OX40 agonist ivuxolimab in advanced cancers. Sequencing used immunoSEQ multiplex PCR; TCRdb keeps in-frame clones, though not all of them. Seen here are about 55,000 clones, around 85% observed once, and the top ten hold 10% to 15%. This material consisted of CD4+ or CD8+ T cells sorted from blood, taken in a trial of the OX40 agonist ivuxolimab. The receptors were gathered from an adult with an advanced solid tumor such as melanoma, head and neck, liver or kidney cancer.

V and J are TRBV6-5 and TRBJ2-7; D perhaps matches TRBD2 (6 bases). This CDR3 region has 12 residues. Germline values: CDR1 MNHEY, CDR2 SVGAGI. V was cut by 5 bases and J by 5 bases, with 10 bases left in between. CDR3 in amino acids: CASSPAGNEQYF. The DNA for the CDR3 is TGTGCCAGCAGTCCCGCGGGGAACGAGCAGTACTTC.

At least ten counts were recorded for this clone. The chain joins TRBV6-5 to TRBJ1-5; a possible D gene is TRBD1 (5 bases). The germline CDR1 and CDR2 sequences are MNHEY and SVGAGI. This CDR3 comprises 14 residues. The germline V and J ends were trimmed by 4 bases and 0 bases, with 7 bases remaining between them. CDR3 nucleotide sequence: TGTGCCAGCAGTTCAGGGTTTAGCAATCAGCCCCAGCATTTT. This sequence encodes CASSSGFSNQPQHF.

The J gene is TRBJ2-7, the V gene TRBV2; D is uncertain. Looked up from germline, CDR1 is SNHLY and CDR2 is FYNNEI. CDR3 length: 12 amino acids. The V gene lost 3 bases and the J gene lost 1 base, with 4 bases spanning the gap. CDR3 in DNA: TGTGCCAGCAGTGATCTATCCTACGAGCAGTACTTC. It translates to CASSDLSYEQYF. The variable domain in full, with the rest retrieved from reference TRBV2 and TRBJ2-7, is EPEVTQTPSHQVTQMGQEVILRCVPISNHLYFYWYRQILGQKVEFLVSFYNNEISEKSEIFDDQFSVERPDGSNFTLKIRSTKLEDSAMYFCASSDLSYEQYFGPGTRLTVT.

The chain combines TRBV29-1 with TRBJ2-3; D may correspond to TRBD1 or TRBD2 (5 bases each). From germline, CDR1 is SQVTM and CDR2 ANQGSEA. CDR3 length equals 17 residues. V was trimmed by 7 bases and J by 4 bases, leaving 27 bases between them. CDR3 DNA: TGCAGCGCCCGGCCCCGGGGACGGCAAACTAGGGCAGATACGCAGTATTTT. Protein sequence: CSARPRGRQTRADTQYF.

V and J are TRBV4-1 and TRBJ1-1; D may be TRBD1 (5 bases). Trimming stripped 4 bases from V and 5 bases from J, with 11 bases between. From germline, CDR1 is MGHRA and CDR2 YSYEKL. The CDR3 has 13 residues. CDR3 in DNA: TGCGCCAGCAGCCCCCGTCAGGGAACTGAAGCTTTCTTT. This sequence encodes CASSPRQGTEAFF.

This CDR3 is CASSRGQGRDNSPLHF. The CDR3 DNA reads as TGCGCCAGCAGCCGCGGACAGGGGAGGGATAATTCACCCCTCCACTTT. The chain couples TRBV4-3 to TRBJ1-6, with 9 nucleotides matching TRBD1. This CDR3 comprises 16 residues. The ends lost 4 bases at V and 5 bases at J; junction bases unmatched: 6. Germline V gives CDR1 LGHNA, CDR2 YSLEER.

V usage is TRBV5-1 and J usage is TRBJ1-2; TRBD1 agrees at 8 bases. The CDR3 is 11 amino acids. In germline, CDR1 is SGHRS, CDR2 YFSETQ. V gave up 4 bases and J gave up 14 bases; unmatched junction bases: 7. CDR3 loop: CASSGRDRPTF. DNA of the CDR3: TGCGCCAGCAGCGGGCGGGACAGGCCAACCTTC. The complete variable domain, with remaining parts taken from reference TRBV5-1 and TRBJ1-2, reads KAGVTQTPRYLIKTRGQQVTLSCSPISGHRSVSWYQQTPGQGLQFLFEYFSETQRNKGNFPGRFSGRQFSNSRSEMNVSTLELGDSALYLCASSGRDRPTFGSGTRLTVV.

The chain is built from TRBV27 and TRBJ1-1; the D gene is possibly TRBD1 (5 bases). The CDR3 length is 13 residues. Deletions cut 4 bases from V and 5 bases from J, with 11 bases between. Per the germline V gene, CDR1 is MNHEY and CDR2 is SMNVEV (reference sequence). CDR3 nucleotides: TGTGCCAGCAGTTGGGGGGTAGGGACTGAAGCTTTCTTT. Its protein product is CASSWGVGTEAFF.

This clone was seen a single time. CDR3 in amino acids: CSVPDTGTARGEKLFF. The CDR3 DNA reads TGCAGCGTTCCAGATACCGGGACAGCGAGAGGTGAAAAACTGTTTTTT. V is TRBV29-1 and J is TRBJ1-4; 7 bases line up with TRBD1. Germline lookup yields CDR1 SQVTM and CDR2 ANQGSEA. V shed 5 bases and J 7 bases; nucleotides not matched to a gene: 16. This CDR3 has 16 residues.

This chain links TRBV5-4 with TRBJ2-3; D is perhaps TRBD2 (5 bases). V lost 8 bases, J lost 3 bases, and 13 bases lay in between. The CDR3 contains 13 residues. Germline V gene data show CDR1 as SGHNT and CDR2 as YYREEE (reference sequence). The CDR3 sequence: CASEEGGTDTQYF. CDR3 in DNA: TGTGCCAGTGAGGAAGGCGGGACAGATACGCAGTATTTT.